This T cell receptor (beta chain) was observed in a study of blood T cell repertoires in COVID-19. Study-level information: The study drew acute and convalescent COVID-19 samples from the United States, Italy and Spain. The cDNA or gDNA used as material had been derived from T cells, B-cell-depleted T cells, or PBMCs.

In the original workflow: Estimated nucleated cell counts came from reference gene primer amplification. The assay was immunoSEQ multiplex PCR, and TCRdb's table has in-frame clones only and misses some. V, J and clone size derive from that table, while D and trimming were established from the DNA sequence. Of about 120,000 clones in the sample, 90% are singletons; the top ten hold 1.8%. The receptor comes from a human donor with active COVID-19. The donor label of this sample is uncertain. Source material: peripheral blood.

The CDR3 sequence: CASSQGGDRNTEAFF. As DNA, the CDR3 is TGCGCCAGCAGCCAAGGTGGGGACAGGAACACTGAAGCTTTCTTT. This chain links TRBV4-3 with TRBJ1-1, with 7 bases fitting TRBD1. There are 15 residues in the CDR3. Germline V gives CDR1 LGHNA, CDR2 YSLEER. V lost 1 base and J lost 1; bases outside the gene matches: 3.